Below, 29 T cell receptor beta chains from the same sample are listed, as sequenced in a study of beta chain features in type 1 diabetes. Since all of the isolated RNA was reverse transcribed, expressed TCRB transcripts were what got sequenced. Sequencing used immunoSEQ multiplex PCR; TCRdb keeps in-frame clones, though not all of them. Of around 40,000 clones in the sample, almost 65% were seen once. Sample: Tregs from blood. Every receptor here comes from a woman in her 30s in good health.

The chain is built from TRBV2 and TRBJ1-5; the match to TRBD1 covers 8 bases. V shed 4 bases, J shed 2 bases, and the junction held 4 bases outside the gene matches. Germline assignment: CDR1 SNHLY and CDR2 FYNNEI. This CDR3 spans 15 amino acids. Here the CDR3 reads CASSAQGGGNQPQHF. CDR3 in DNA: TGTGCCAGCAGTGCACAGGGGGGGGGCAATCAGCCCCAGCATTTT. Using reference TRBV2 and TRBJ1-5 for the parts outside the CDR3, the full variable domain is EPEVTQTPSHQVTQMGQEVILRCVPISNHLYFYWYRQILGQKVEFLVSFYNNEISEKSEIFDDQFSVERPDGSNFTLKIRSTKLEDSAMYFCASSAQGGGNQPQHFGDGTRLSIL.

The genes are TRBV7-9 and TRBJ1-4; D is unresolved. CDR1 is SEHNR and CDR2 is FQNEAQ in the germline V gene (reference sequence). V lost 5 bases and J 0 bases, leaving 16 bases between the germline ends. The CDR3 is made up of 17 amino acids. The CDR3 reads CASSLTLIAATNEKLFF. The CDR3 DNA follows: TGTGCCAGCAGCCTGACTCTGATAGCTGCAACTAATGAAAAACTGTTTTTT.

The rearrangement uses TRBV6-5 and TRBJ2-3, with TRBD1 matching 12 bases. CDR1 is MNHEY and CDR2 is SVGAGI in the germline V gene. The CDR3 extends over 15 amino acids. After removal of 6 bases from V and 4 bases from J, the junction contained 5 bases not matched to a gene. The CDR3 coding sequence is TGTGCCAGCAGCCCGGGACAGGGGGCTGCAGATACGCAGTATTTT. It specifies CASSPGQGAADTQYF.

The genes are TRBV7-8 and TRBJ2-1, with TRBD2 matching 8 bases. CDR3 size: 20 residues. V shed 0 bases, J shed 7 bases, and the junction held 20 bases outside the gene matches. CDR1 and CDR2 from the germline V gene are SGHVS and FQNEAQ. This CDR3 is CASSLALVTKSGTRGNEQFF. CDR3 nucleotide sequence: TGTGCCAGCAGCTTAGCGTTAGTGACAAAGTCCGGGACTAGAGGTAATGAGCAGTTCTTC. Combining the CDR3 with reference TRBV7-8 and TRBJ2-1 gives the whole variable domain GAGVSQSPRYKVAKRGQDVALRCDPISGHVSLFWYQQALGQGPEFLTYFQNEAQLDKSGLPSDRFFAERPEGSVSTLKIQRTQQEDSAVYLCASSLALVTKSGTRGNEQFFGPGTRLTVL.

This clone showed up just a few times. This chain joins TRBV7-2 and TRBJ1-2; unclear D gene. The V end was cut by 1 base, the J end by 6 bases, with 21 bases between. The CDR3 extends over 17 amino acids. CDR1 and CDR2 from the germline V gene are SGHTA and FQGNSA. The CDR3 loop reads CASSLVGGPAGQNGYTF. In nucleotides, the CDR3 is TGTGCCAGCAGCTTAGTGGGTGGGCCCGCGGGTCAGAATGGCTACACCTTC.

V and J are TRBV5-1 and TRBJ1-2; weak D call: TRBD1 (5 bases). Trimming pared 0 bases from V and 3 bases from J, leaving 12 bases between. Germline loops: CDR1 SGHRS, CDR2 YFSETQ. The CDR3 totals 15 residues. This CDR3 reads CASSLEGARDYGYTF. For the CDR3, the DNA is TGCGCCAGCAGCTTGGAAGGGGCCAGGGACTATGGCTACACCTTC.

The chain's CDR3 is CAIMGGPQDNEQFF. Here the CDR3 DNA reads TGTGCCATCATGGGAGGGCCACAAGACAATGAGCAGTTCTTC. This chain joins TRBV25-1 and TRBJ2-1; 7 bases line up with TRBD2. Germline V CDR1 and CDR2: MGHDK, SYGVNS. Germline trimming cut 10 bases from V and 5 bases from J; bases unmatched to any gene: 11. There are 14 residues in the CDR3.

The CDR3 DNA follows: TGTGCCAGCACACTAGGGGGCAATGAGCAGTTCTTC. Protein product: CASTLGGNEQFF. The rearrangement uses TRBV5-4 and TRBJ2-1, with D perhaps matching TRBD1 (6 bases). This CDR3 is built from 12 residues. The V end lost 6 bases, the J end lost 6 bases, and 10 bases lay between the germline ends. The V gene's germline CDR1 is SGHNT and CDR2 YYREEE (reference sequence).

The V gene is TRBV28, the J gene TRBJ1-3; TRBD1 might be the D (6 bases). Germline assignment: CDR1 MDHEN and CDR2 SYDVKM. V lost 6 bases, J lost 9 bases, and 15 bases lay in between. CDR3 length: 13 amino acids. The CDR3 DNA reads TGTGCCAGCAGCCTACAGGGTTTCGGCACCATATATTTT. It specifies CASSLQGFGTIYF. The full variable domain, completed using reference TRBV28 and TRBJ1-3, is DVKVTQSSRYLVKRTGEKVFLECVQDMDHENMFWYRQDPGLGLRLIYFSYDVKMKEKGDIPEGYSVSREKKERFSLILESASTNQTSMYLCASSLQGFGTIYFGEGSWLTVV.

In its sample, this clone was seen a few times. The rearrangement joins TRBV5-1 to TRBJ2-7, with TRBD1 as a possible D gene (5 bases). This CDR3 spans 14 amino acids. Trimming left V 4 bases short and J 4 bases short, with 15 bases between. Germline-derived CDR1 and CDR2 are SGHRS and YFSETQ. The CDR3: CASSLGQGGYEQYF. The CDR3 DNA is TGCGCCAGCAGCCTAGGGCAGGGCGGATACGAGCAGTACTTC.

This clone came up a few times. The J gene is TRBJ2-7, the V gene TRBV5-1; D is possibly TRBD1 (5 bases). V lost 4 bases and J 2 bases, leaving 16 bases between the germline ends. The CDR3 runs 15 residues. Per the germline V gene, CDR1 is SGHRS and CDR2 is YFSETQ. CDR3 amino acids: CASSTAHGHPYEQYF. The CDR3 region has the DNA TGCGCCAGCAGCACAGCGCACGGACACCCCTACGAGCAGTACTTC.

The rearrangement links TRBV11-2 to TRBJ1-4, with D unresolved. Germline V gene data show CDR1 as SGHAT and CDR2 as FQNNGV. V was cut by 5 bases and J by 5 bases, with 21 bases left in between. This CDR3 region has 17 residues. The CDR3 DNA follows: TGTGCCAGCAGCCCCCCGGTTGCGGGATCCAGGAATGAAAAACTGTTTTTT. This encodes CASSPPVAGSRNEKLFF. Filled out from reference TRBV11-2 and TRBJ1-4, the complete variable domain reads EAGVAQSPRYKIIEKRQSVAFWCNPISGHATLYWYQQILGQGPKLLIQFQNNGVVDDSQLPKDRFSAERLKGVDSTLKIQPAKLEDSAVYLCASSPPVAGSRNEKLFFGSGTQLSVL.

There are a few counts of this clone. The chain combines TRBV10-3 with TRBJ1-5; 8 nucleotides agree with TRBD1. This CDR3 spans 15 amino acids. The junction had 8 bases not matched to a gene; V was cut back by 4 bases and J by 6 bases. From germline, CDR1 is ENHRY and CDR2 SYGVKD. The CDR3 sequence is CAISGEQGVGQPQHF. The CDR3 bases are TGTGCCATCAGTGGGGAACAGGGGGTGGGTCAGCCCCAGCATTTT.

The chain has TRBV6-6 and TRBJ2-2; 7 positions match TRBD2. Germline-derived CDR1 and CDR2 are MNHNY and SVGAGI (reference sequence). V trimming: 2 bases; J trimming: 8 bases; junction bases outside the gene matches: 8. The CDR3 consists of 15 residues. The CDR3 region is CASSYGRGRVGELFF. The CDR3 DNA reads as TGTGCCAGCAGTTACGGTCGGGGGAGGGTTGGGGAGCTGTTTTTT.

This sequence joins TRBV11-1 and TRBJ2-3; D possibly corresponds to TRBD1 (6 bases). Per the germline V gene, CDR1 is SGHAT and CDR2 is FQDESV (reference sequence). V was pared by 8 bases and J by 1 base, with 13 bases between. The CDR3 runs to 14 residues. CDR3 amino acids: CASGRGARTDTQYF. The CDR3 nucleotides are TGTGCCAGCGGCAGGGGCGCTCGCACAGATACGCAGTATTTT.

This chain uses TRBV2 with TRBJ1-1; 8 bases map to TRBD1. The CDR3 covers 14 residues. J lost 5 bases, V lost 10 bases, and 12 bases had no gene match. The germline V gene encodes CDR1 SNHLY and CDR2 FYNNEI. The CDR3 protein is CATSGQGAETEAFF. The CDR3 DNA reads TGTGCCACCTCAGGTCAGGGGGCAGAAACTGAAGCTTTCTTT.

This clone has more than one count but fewer than ten. The chain couples TRBV25-1 to TRBJ1-2; D gene uncertain. The germline V gene encodes CDR1 MGHDK and CDR2 SYGVNS. The CDR3 has 16 amino acids. V was pared by 6 bases and J by 6 bases, with 23 bases between. This chain's CDR3 is CASSKGLPKGVDGYTF. Written as DNA, the CDR3 is TGTGCCAGCAGCAAGGGTCTTCCCAAGGGAGTGGATGGCTACACCTTC.

The chain combines TRBV7-9 with TRBJ2-1; 14 bases map to TRBD2. Germline values: CDR1 SEHNR, CDR2 FQNEAQ (reference sequence). The CDR3 length is 19 residues. Trimming took 1 base from V and 7 from J; bases not matched to a gene: 12. The CDR3 DNA follows: TGTGCCAGCAGCTTAGTTTGGACTAGCGGGAGGACTGGCTATAATGAGCAGTTCTTC. This codes for CASSLVWTSGRTGYNEQFF.

V usage is TRBV11-2 and J usage is TRBJ1-2; no definite D call. The germline V and J ends were trimmed by 1 base and 4 bases, with 7 bases remaining between them. Germline V gene lookup returns CDR1 SGHAT and CDR2 FQNNGV. The CDR3 is 13 residues long. The CDR3 nucleotides read TGTGCCAGCAGCTTAGGGGCGAGCTATGGCTACACCTTC. Encoded protein: CASSLGASYGYTF. Together with reference TRBV11-2 and TRBJ1-2, the CDR3 gives the full variable domain: EAGVAQSPRYKIIEKRQSVAFWCNPISGHATLYWYQQILGQGPKLLIQFQNNGVVDDSQLPKDRFSAERLKGVDSTLKIQPAKLEDSAVYLCASSLGASYGYTFGSGTRLTVV.

V usage is TRBV7-2 and J usage is TRBJ2-3, with D perhaps TRBD2 (6 bases). This CDR3 spans 14 amino acids. Germline-derived CDR1 and CDR2 are SGHTA and FQGNSA. V gave up 2 bases and J gave up 6 bases, with 12 bases separating them. The CDR3, as DNA: TGTGCCAGCAGCTTAAACTCTGGAGGGGATACGCAGTATTTT. This encodes CASSLNSGGDTQYF.

The genes are TRBV2 and TRBJ1-2; D is undetermined. This CDR3 is 12 amino acids long. Germline CDR1 SNHLY, CDR2 FYNNEI. Trimming cost V 0 bases and J 8 bases, with 7 bases left between them. This chain's CDR3 is CASSEAPGGYTF. The CDR3 region has the DNA TGTGCCAGCAGTGAAGCGCCGGGAGGCTACACCTTC.

This sequence joins TRBV27 and TRBJ2-7, with 7 bases aligning to TRBD2. The germline gives CDR1 MNHEY, CDR2 SMNVEV (reference sequence). The CDR3 runs to 14 residues. Trimming removed 3 bases from V and 0 bases from J; junction bases left unmatched: 2. Here the CDR3 reads CASSFRTSSYEQYF. The CDR3 bases are TGTGCCAGCAGTTTTAGGACTAGCTCCTACGAGCAGTACTTC.

V and J are TRBV29-1 and TRBJ2-1; 12 nucleotides match TRBD2. The CDR3 consists of 15 residues. V shed 7 bases, J shed 9 bases, and the junction held 13 bases outside the gene matches. Germline V CDR1 and CDR2: SQVTM, ANQGSEA. The CDR3 reads CSANAGLAGRSEQFF. In DNA form, the CDR3 reads TGCAGCGCAAATGCCGGACTAGCGGGACGTAGTGAGCAGTTCTTC.

The gene calls are TRBV18 and TRBJ2-5; TRBD2 might be the D (6 bases). Between the trimmed V and J ends, which lost 4 bases and 12 bases, there was a span of 21 bases. CDR1 is KGHSH, CDR2 LQKENI, per germline. The CDR3 sequence is 14 residues long. The CDR3 sequence: CASSHNRDSPREYF. Here the CDR3 DNA reads TGTGCCAGCTCACACAACCGGGACTCCCCGCGTGAGTACTTC.

This clone was found a few times. The gene calls are TRBV28 and TRBJ2-1, with TRBD1 matching over 10 bases. Germline V CDR1 and CDR2: MDHEN, SYDVKM. V lost 6 bases and J lost 5; bases outside the gene matches: 13. This CDR3 has 17 residues. The CDR3 protein is CASSSRDRGKADNEQFF. CDR3 in DNA: TGTGCCAGCAGCTCCCGGGACAGGGGCAAAGCGGACAATGAGCAGTTCTTC. Full variable domain (rest looked up from reference TRBV28 and TRBJ2-1): DVKVTQSSRYLVKRTGEKVFLECVQDMDHENMFWYRQDPGLGLRLIYFSYDVKMKEKGDIPEGYSVSREKKERFSLILESASTNQTSMYLCASSSRDRGKADNEQFFGPGTRLTVL.

The gene calls are TRBV7-2 and TRBJ2-5; TRBD2 is a possible D gene (6 bases). The germline V gene has CDR1 SGHTA and CDR2 FQGNSA. V was trimmed by 4 bases and J by 5 bases, leaving 17 bases between them. The CDR3 extends over 15 amino acids. DNA for the CDR3: TGTGCCAGCAGCTACGGTTCGGAGGGCCGGGAGACCCAGTACTTC. Translated: CASSYGSEGRETQYF.

This clone appeared a single time. V gene TRBV2 combines with J gene TRBJ1-5, with 10 bases lining up with TRBD1. The CDR3 has 12 amino acids. Germline V gene lookup returns CDR1 SNHLY and CDR2 FYNNEI. V dropped 10 bases and J dropped 7; count of bases not matched to a gene: 4. This CDR3 reads CATGQGDQPQHF. As DNA, the CDR3 is TGTGCCACCGGACAGGGGGACCAGCCCCAGCATTTT.

This clone has only a few counts. The chain joins TRBV7-2 to TRBJ1-1; 10 bases match TRBD1. Germline V gene lookup returns CDR1 SGHTA and CDR2 FQGNSA. This CDR3 region has 16 residues. The ends lost 1 base at V and 5 bases at J; junction bases unmatched: 7. The CDR3: CASSLGPGQGPTEAFF. DNA for the CDR3: TGTGCCAGCAGCTTAGGACCGGGACAGGGGCCGACTGAAGCTTTCTTT.

The chain employs TRBV18 and TRBJ1-1; perhaps TRBD1 as D (5 bases). Germline V gives CDR1 KGHSH, CDR2 LQKENI. Trimming left V 1 base short and J 1 base short, with 16 bases between. This CDR3 is built from 17 residues. Here the CDR3 reads CASSPRVQGFGNTEAFF. In DNA, the CDR3 is TGTGCCAGCTCACCACGGGTTCAGGGTTTCGGGAACACTGAAGCTTTCTTT.